This TCR beta chain was observed in a study of blood T cell repertoires in COVID-19. Study as a whole: T cells, B-cell-depleted T cells, or PBMCs provided the cDNA or gDNA that served as material.

Original handling: How many nucleated cells were present was estimated from reference gene primer amplification. The protocol was immunoSEQ multiplex PCR, while the TCRdb copy is restricted to in-frame clones and leaves out a portion. V and J calls and clone size are as listed in that table; D and trimming were resolved from the DNA. This table has more than 400,000 clones, about 92% appearing once. V was pared by 6 bases and J by 3 bases, with 12 bases between. The CDR3 has 14 amino acids. Germline V gives CDR1 MDHEN, CDR2 SYDVKM. Participants were aged about 18 to 89 years from about two dozen US areas. Recovered Cohort 3 donors showed two negative PCRs, clearance, or symptom resolution.

This TCR was recovered from a young man who had recovered from COVID-19. The sample comprised PBMCs or T cells enriched from blood (not recorded which). This chain links TRBV28 with TRBJ1-5; no reliable D call. As DNA, the CDR3 is TGTGCCAGCAGCCCAGACATGCACAATCAGCCCCAGCATTTT. Its protein is CASSPDMHNQPQHF.